This TCR beta chain was recovered during a study of PD-1 blockade in classical Hodgkin lymphoma. Assay: immunoSEQ multiplex PCR; the TCRdb copy retains only in-frame clones and omits some. The table lists 100,000 or so clones, approximately 90% of them singletons. Germline V gives CDR1 MNHNS, CDR2 SASEGT. This CDR3 has 13 residues. V shed 7 bases and J 4 bases; nucleotides not matched to a gene: 3. Time point here: cycle 4 day 1 (C4D1), after less than 7 weeks of nivolumab. Patients all relapsed after autologous stem cell transplantation, and there was variation in brentuximab vedotin exposure. The TCR sequence derives from a human donor with classical Hodgkin lymphoma. The source was peripheral blood mononuclear cells (PBMCs), collected before the fourth cycle of nivolumab. V gene TRBV6-1 combines with J gene TRBJ1-5, with 8 nucleotides matching TRBD1. The DNA of the CDR3 is TGTGCCAGCATCGGGACAGGTAATCAGCCCCAGCATTTT. Residues: CASIGTGNQPQHF.